This is a list of T cell receptor beta chains from one sample in a study of blood T cell repertoires in COVID-19. Generated by immunoSEQ multiplex PCR, the TCRdb table keeps only in-frame clones and is missing some. The table records 200,000 to 250,000 clones, more than 80% of them present only once. Sequencing used peripheral blood. The receptor source for this set is a man aged 25 to 40 with COVID-19, enrolled during active disease. Each CDR3 is given with its conserved first and last residue.

v_call cdr3_aa
TRBV28 CASRGPGTGETGELFF
TRBV19 CASSPDRGIGQPQHF
TRBV24-1 CATSDPEGGINTGELFF
TRBV19 CASKGGPVRGPQHF
TRBV29-1 CSVVGTGGYEQYF
TRBV11-2 CASSLERAREAFF
TRBV14 CASSQAYNTGELFF
TRBV27 CASSLVLGGANNSPLHF
TRBV9 CASSLRGTGLNSPLHF
TRBV5-8 CASSTWTGRNTEAFF
TRBV4-3 CASSQGDQWGDEQFF
TRBV24-1 CATSDLRQGREQYF
TRBV3-1/TRBV3-2 CASSQDLGGPDGYTF
TRBV5-1 CASSSGTYTYEQYF
TRBV7-2 CASSPHVNYGYTF
TRBV7-6 CASSPGTGVYNQPQHF
TRBV18 CASSPIYRGTEAFF
TRBV27 CASSVGIVWGGPPGELFF
TRBV19 CASRRELDSYNEQFF
TRBV2 CASSAPRVRDRAYGYTF
TRBV11-3 CASSSRTGQGLNEQFF
TRBV7-6 CASSQDRGNQPQHF
TRBV5-6 CASTGGVKVYEQYF
TRBV2 CASSGTGGTEAFF
TRBV29-1 CSVEDLVNTEAFF
TRBV4-2 CASSQEEVGDQPQHF
TRBV4-3 CASSQGSTGGGNTIYF
TRBV7-6 CASSYNGGAYNEQFF
TRBV6-5 CASSLQGGETEAFF
TRBV5-4 CASSGQGLGETQYF
TRBV28 CASSFRDWEGRDYGYTF
TRBV7-2 CASSFTGDMNTEAFF
TRBV7-2 CASSGTAINTGELFF
TRBV5-4 CASSATDEAFF
TRBV18 CASGTDRGQSNQPQHF
TRBV9 CASSSHRGAYNEQFF
TRBV5-4 CATHRDSERETQYF
TRBV5-4 CASSIWTSGYNEQYF
TRBV27 CASSFTDREEEQYF
TRBV5-1 CASSPTSLGYNEQFF
TRBV2 CASSADSFNSPLHF
TRBV27 CASRRTGGSYEQYF
TRBV18 CASSPLDSSYNEQFF
TRBV2 CASTPDSLLNEQYF
TRBV5-5 CASSLVGSGTLYNEQFF
TRBV6-5 CASSFDSFLNTEAFF
TRBV19 CASSMKLSHLHGYTF
TRBV18 CASSGPDRAYNEQFF
TRBV6-2/TRBV6-3 CASSIIHPGGNQPQHF